One and the same sample provided the 14 T cell receptor beta chains below, sequenced in a study of control samples from healthy donors and cancer patients. Generated by immunoSEQ multiplex PCR, the TCRdb table keeps only in-frame clones and is missing some. The table records 180,000 or so clones, roughly 91% of them present only once. Sequencing used blood. The receptor set was obtained from a woman aged 30 to 39 in good health.

The genes are TRBV6-5 and TRBJ1-5; no clear D gene. This CDR3 spans 14 amino acids. Deletions cut 2 bases from V and 5 bases from J, with 10 bases between. Germline V gene data show CDR1 as MNHEY and CDR2 as SVGAGI. The CDR3 reads CASSYAGPHQPQHF. DNA of the CDR3: TGTGCCAGCAGTTACGCCGGGCCCCATCAGCCCCAGCATTTT.

The chain has TRBV11-3 and TRBJ2-3; TRBD1 might be the D (5 bases). The CDR3 totals 15 residues. In germline, CDR1 is SGHNT, CDR2 YENEEA. V was clipped by 1 base and J by 1 base, with 9 bases between them. CDR3 loop: CASSLGGAGTDTQYF. The CDR3, as DNA: TGTGCCAGCAGCTTAGGGGGCGCGGGCACAGATACGCAGTATTTT.

This clone was detected only once. V gene TRBV2 combines with J gene TRBJ2-7; 8 nucleotides align to TRBD2. V gave up 6 bases and J gave up 2 bases; unmatched junction bases: 3. CDR1 and CDR2 from the germline V gene are SNHLY and FYNNEI. The CDR3 totals 13 residues. The chain's CDR3 is CASRGAGAYEQYF. In nucleotides, the CDR3 is TGTGCCAGCAGGGGAGCGGGAGCCTACGAGCAGTACTTC.

Turning to this clone: Other DNA sequences in the sample encode the same CDR3. The chain employs TRBV7-9 and TRBJ1-2; D is possibly TRBD1 (5 bases). This CDR3 comprises 13 residues. CDR1 and CDR2 (germline): SEHNR, FQNEAQ (reference sequence). Trimming left V 1 base short and J 2 bases short, with 5 bases between. The CDR3 region has the DNA TGTGCCAGCAGCTTAGGGGGGAACTATGGCTACACCTTC. As protein: CASSLGGNYGYTF. The full variable domain, completed using reference TRBV7-9 and TRBJ1-2, is DTGVSQNPRHKITKRGQNVTFRCDPISEHNRLYWYRQTLGQGPEFLTYFQNEAQLEKSRLLSDRFSAERPKGSFSTLEIQRTEQGDSAMYLCASSLGGNYGYTFGSGTRLTVV.

This clone was observed once. The genes are TRBV18 and TRBJ2-2; 11 bases fit TRBD2. V shed 3 bases and J 5 bases; nucleotides not matched to a gene: 2. Per the germline V gene, CDR1 is KGHSH and CDR2 is LQKENI. The CDR3 covers 15 residues. CDR3 region: CASSPGLAVTGELFF. CDR3 coding DNA: TGTGCCAGCTCACCGGGACTAGCGGTAACCGGGGAGCTGTTTTTT. The variable domain in full, with the rest retrieved from reference TRBV18 and TRBJ2-2, is NAGVMQNPRHLVRRRGQEARLRCSPMKGHSHVYWYRQLPEEGLKFMVYLQKENIIDESGMPKERFSAEFPKEGPSILRIQQVVRGDSAAYFCASSPGLAVTGELFFGEGSRLTVL.

J is TRBJ1-1 and V is TRBV20-1, with D unclear. Germline V CDR1 and CDR2: DFQATT, SNEGSKA (reference sequence). CDR3 size: 9 residues. Trimming left V 0 bases short and J 11 bases short, with 4 bases between. The chain's CDR3 is CSARDPAFF. The CDR3, as DNA: TGCAGTGCTAGAGATCCCGCTTTCTTT.

The rearrangement uses TRBV2 and TRBJ1-2; TRBD1 aligns across 7 bases. The CDR3 covers 12 residues. V lost 6 bases to trimming and J lost 8 bases; unmatched junction nucleotides: 6. Germline loops: CDR1 SNHLY, CDR2 FYNNEI. Here the CDR3 reads CASRTTGKGYTF. The CDR3 DNA sequence: TGTGCCAGCAGGACGACAGGGAAGGGCTACACCTTC.

The genes are TRBV4-1 and TRBJ2-3; D is unclear. Germline loops: CDR1 MGHRA, CDR2 YSYEKL. This CDR3 has 13 residues. The ends were cut back, 0 bases at V and 4 bases at J, with 5 bases in the middle. The CDR3 sequence: CASSQEVPDTQYF. The CDR3 region has the DNA TGCGCCAGCAGCCAAGAAGTCCCAGATACGCAGTATTTT.

This clone was recorded a few times. The rearrangement joins TRBV10-3 to TRBJ2-2; 7 bases map to TRBD1. Losses at the gene ends were 3 bases for V and 0 bases for J; bases not matched to a gene: 4. This CDR3 spans 16 amino acids. From germline, CDR1 is ENHRY and CDR2 SYGVKD. CDR3 protein: CAISEPGTANTGELFF. CDR3 nucleotides: TGTGCCATCAGTGAACCCGGGACAGCGAACACCGGGGAGCTGTTTTTT.

This chain uses TRBV7-9 with TRBJ2-7; 11 bases match TRBD2. CDR1 and CDR2 (germline): SEHNR, FQNEAQ (reference sequence). The CDR3 totals 14 residues. V dropped 5 bases and J dropped 3; count of bases not matched to a gene: 3. CDR3 in amino acids: CASSVGTSGYEQYF. CDR3 in DNA: TGTGCCAGCAGCGTCGGGACTAGCGGCTACGAGCAGTACTTC.

The gene calls are TRBV6-1 and TRBJ1-3, with D possibly matching TRBD1 (6 bases). V dropped 0 bases and J dropped 4 bases, with 13 bases sitting between them. Germline V gives CDR1 MNHNS, CDR2 SASEGT. CDR3 length: 16 amino acids. This CDR3 is CASSEALGGTGNTIYF. CDR3 DNA: TGTGCCAGCAGTGAAGCGCTAGGAGGGACAGGAAACACCATATATTTT.

The rearrangement links TRBV7-9 to TRBJ1-2, with D uncertain. Germline V gene sequence: CDR1 SEHNR, CDR2 FQNEAQ (reference sequence). V lost 2 bases and J lost 4, with 8 bases in between. The CDR3 is 13 amino acids. The CDR3 nucleotides are TGTGCCAGCAGCTTACCCGGGCCCTATGGCTACACCTTC. Its translation: CASSLPGPYGYTF.

This chain connects TRBV18 to TRBJ2-1; 7 bases align to TRBD2. V was clipped by 3 bases and J by 6 bases; unmatched bases: 8. The V gene's germline CDR1 is KGHSH and CDR2 LQKENI. This CDR3 spans 15 amino acids. The CDR3 reads CASSPREGLSNEQFF. The CDR3 DNA follows: TGTGCCAGCTCACCCAGGGAGGGCCTTAGCAATGAGCAGTTCTTC.

This clone was picked up one time. This chain uses TRBV7-2 with TRBJ2-2, with D maybe TRBD1 (5 bases). Trimming left V 3 bases short and J 1 base short, with 9 bases between. The CDR3 runs 15 residues. Germline CDR1 is SGHTA and CDR2 is FQGNSA. CDR3 bases: TGTGCCAGCAGCTTGGGGCAGGGGAACACCGGGGAGCTGTTTTTT. Amino acid sequence: CASSLGQGNTGELFF. Together with reference TRBV7-2 and TRBJ2-2, the CDR3 gives the full variable domain: GAGVSQSPSNKVTEKGKDVELRCDPISGHTALYWYRQSLGQGLEFLIYFQGNSAPDKSGLPSDRFSAERTGGSVSTLTIQRTQQEDSAVYLCASSLGQGNTGELFFGEGSRLTVL.